Below, 2 T cell receptor beta chains from the same sample are listed, as sequenced in a study of cytomegalovirus exposure and HLA in healthy donors. The data were produced by immunoSEQ multiplex PCR, yet TCRdb's version contains in-frame clones alone and is incomplete. The sample has almost 200,000 clones, about 81% seen once. Sequenced sample: PBMCs. These receptors came from a woman in her 30s in good health and CMV-seronegative.

The rearrangement joins TRBV20-1 to TRBJ1-2; D unclear. This CDR3 has 11 amino acids. Germline values: CDR1 DFQATT, CDR2 SNEGSKA (reference sequence). The DNA of the CDR3 is TGCAGCAAGTCAGAAACCCTCGGCTACACCTTC. It codes for CSKSETLGYTF.

This clone was found once. V gene TRBV30 combines with J gene TRBJ2-3; 13 bases fit TRBD2. Germline CDR1 and CDR2: GTSNPN and SVGIG (reference sequence). With 0 bases clipped from V and 7 bases from J, the junction kept 4 bases outside the gene matches. This CDR3 spans 15 amino acids. The CDR3 DNA reads as TGTGCCTGGAGTGTTCGGACTAGCGGGAGCAATACGCAGTATTTT. Its protein product is CAWSVRTSGSNTQYF. The full variable domain, with the rest looked up from reference TRBV30 and TRBJ2-3, is SQTIHQWPATLVQPVGSPLSLECTVEGTSNPNLYWYRQAAGRGLQLLFYSVGIGQISSEVPQNLSASRPQDRQFILSSKKLLLSDSGFYLCAWSVRTSGSNTQYFGPGTRLTVL.